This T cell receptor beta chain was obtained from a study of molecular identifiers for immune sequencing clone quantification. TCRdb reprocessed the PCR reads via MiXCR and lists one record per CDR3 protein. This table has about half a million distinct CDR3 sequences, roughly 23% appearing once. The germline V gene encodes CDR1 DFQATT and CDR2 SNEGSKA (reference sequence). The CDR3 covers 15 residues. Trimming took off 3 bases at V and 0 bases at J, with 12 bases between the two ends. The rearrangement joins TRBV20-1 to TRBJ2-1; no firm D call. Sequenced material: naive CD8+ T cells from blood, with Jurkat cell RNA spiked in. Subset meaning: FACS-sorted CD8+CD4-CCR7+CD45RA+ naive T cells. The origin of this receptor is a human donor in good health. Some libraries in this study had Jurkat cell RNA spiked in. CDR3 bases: TGCAGTGCTAGGGCCCTCAGCGACTCCTACAATGAGCAGTTCTTC. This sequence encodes CSARALSDSYNEQFF.